The source of this T cell receptor (beta chain) is a study of CD8+ T cells in alopecia areata. At the level of the study: The drug, tofacitinib, lasted 6 to 18 months, followed by 6 months off drug.

Extraction of RNA preceded its reverse transcription into cDNA, which served as the sequencing template. Here immunoSEQ multiplex PCR was the method, and the copy in TCRdb shows in-frame clones only, minus some. The sample has fewer than 150,000 clones, about two fifths seen once. This clone was seen more than once but under ten times. Its antigen remains unidentified. Study-wide results and caveats: Sequenced scalp T cells also include alphabeta T cells resident in normal skin. In lesional scalp, particularly from alopecia totalis/universalis, clonality was higher than in normal scalp.

This CDR3 contains 16 residues. Germline CDR1 is SGHDT and CDR2 is YYEEEE. V gave up 4 bases and J gave up 0 bases; unmatched junction bases: 7. The chain recombines TRBV5-6 with TRBJ2-1, with TRBD2 matching 7 bases. This receptor was taken from a human donor with alopecia areata. What was sequenced was CD4+ T cells sorted from blood. CDR3 nucleotides: TGTGCCAGCAGCATTACCAGCGGGGTCTCCTACAATGAGCAGTTCTTC. Translated, it gives CASSITSGVSYNEQFF. Based on the CDR3 plus reference TRBV5-6 and TRBJ2-1, the full variable domain is DAGVTQSPTHLIKTRGQQVTLRCSPKSGHDTVSWYQQALGQGPQFIFQYYEEEERQRGNFPDRFSGHQFPNYSSELNVNALLLGDSALYLCASSITSGVSYNEQFFGPGTRLTVL.